This TCR beta chain was sequenced for a study of T cell changes during pregnancy in multiple sclerosis. Assay: immunoSEQ multiplex PCR; the TCRdb copy retains only in-frame clones and omits some. Of tens of thousands of clones listed, over 85% are singletons. CDR3 length: 14 amino acids. V lost 4 bases, J lost 0 bases, and 1 base stayed unmatched. Looked up from germline, CDR1 is MDHEN and CDR2 is SYDVKM. The sequence was collected from a female donor with multiple sclerosis, enrolled in a pregnancy study. The gene calls are TRBV28 and TRBJ1-1; 8 bases are a match to TRBD1. This sample comprised peripheral blood, obtained in the second trimester of pregnancy. The CDR3 here is CASSSTGVNTEAFF. The CDR3 bases are TGTGCCAGCAGTTCGACAGGGGTGAACACTGAAGCTTTCTTT.